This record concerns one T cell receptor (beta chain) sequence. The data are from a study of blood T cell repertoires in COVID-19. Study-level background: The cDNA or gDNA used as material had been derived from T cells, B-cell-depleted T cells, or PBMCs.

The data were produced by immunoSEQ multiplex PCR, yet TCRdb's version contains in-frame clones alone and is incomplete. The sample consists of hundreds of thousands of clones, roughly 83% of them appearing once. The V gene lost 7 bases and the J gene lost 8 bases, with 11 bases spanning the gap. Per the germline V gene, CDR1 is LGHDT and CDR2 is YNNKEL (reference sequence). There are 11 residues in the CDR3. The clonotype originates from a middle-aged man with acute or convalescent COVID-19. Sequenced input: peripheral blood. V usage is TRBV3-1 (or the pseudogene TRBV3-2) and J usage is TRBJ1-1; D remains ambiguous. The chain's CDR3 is CASKSGQEAFF. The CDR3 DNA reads TGTGCCAGCAAGAGCGGCCAGGAAGCTTTCTTT.